One and the same sample provided the 27 T cell receptor beta chains below, sequenced in a study of T-cell memory formation after mild COVID-19. TCRdb re-analysed the 5' RACE reads in MiXCR, keeping a single row per CDR3 protein. The profile shows fewer than 650,000 distinct CDR3 sequences, 20% to 25% of them singletons. Input material: PBMCs or a T cell subset sorted from them (not recorded which). These receptor sequences come from an adult woman who had mild COVID-19 (a few samples of this study predate the infection). Cell type and time point are not known.

The chain uses TRBV7-3 and TRBJ1-5; D gene uncertain. V lost 3 bases, J lost 7 bases, and 13 bases lay in between. Germline V gene lookup returns CDR1 SGHTA and CDR2 FQGTGA. The CDR3 is 14 amino acids. CDR3 bases: TGTGCCAGCAGCTTTACCCGGACGACACAGCCCCAGCATTTT. Amino acid sequence: CASSFTRTTQPQHF.

Comments on this clonotype: The junction differs from germline at one of its ends, possibly a read error. The chain has TRBV7-8 and TRBJ1-1; D ambiguous. Germline CDR1 and CDR2: SGHVS and FQNEAQ. The CDR3 runs to 16 residues. CDR3 sequence: CASRLEPVRGNTEAFF. In DNA, the CDR3 is TGTGCCAGCAGATTAGAGCCCGTGAGAGGGAACACTGAAGCTTTCTTT.

In this sample, this clonotype turned up a few times. The V and J genes are TRBV7-2 and TRBJ2-1; 13 bases fit TRBD2. CDR1 is SGHTA, CDR2 FQGNSA, per germline. The CDR3 is 15 amino acids. V lost 5 bases to trimming and J lost 10 bases; unmatched junction nucleotides: 8. DNA for the CDR3: TGTGCCAGCAGCAGGGGACTAGCGGGATTCGGGGAGCAGTTCTTC. This encodes CASSRGLAGFGEQFF.

The J gene is TRBJ1-5, the V gene TRBV5-6; D may be TRBD1 (6 bases). Germline-derived CDR1 and CDR2 are SGHDT and YYEEEE. CDR3 length: 14 amino acids. Trimming stripped 4 bases from V and 0 bases from J, with 8 bases between. CDR3 sequence reads: CASSAGASNQPQHF. Here the CDR3 DNA reads TGTGCCAGCAGCGCAGGGGCTAGCAATCAGCCCCAGCATTTT. Combining the CDR3 with reference TRBV5-6 and TRBJ1-5 gives the whole variable domain DAGVTQSPTHLIKTRGQQVTLRCSPKSGHDTVSWYQQALGQGPQFIFQYYEEEERQRGNFPDRFSGHQFPNYSSELNVNALLLGDSALYLCASSAGASNQPQHFGDGTRLSIL.

This chain joins TRBV3-1 and TRBJ2-1; 9 nucleotides align to TRBD2. The CDR3 sequence is 15 residues long. Germline V gene lookup returns CDR1 LGHDT and CDR2 YNNKEL (reference sequence). The V segment lost 1 base and the J segment 5 bases; nucleotides outside the gene matches: 3. CDR3 in amino acids: CASSQVTSGNNEQFF. The CDR3 DNA reads TGTGCCAGCAGCCAAGTGACTAGCGGCAACAATGAGCAGTTCTTC.

The chain has TRBV12-3 or TRBV12-4 and TRBJ1-4; D is unresolved. V was clipped by 6 bases and J by 7 bases, with 18 bases between them. The CDR3 covers 15 residues. CDR3 sequence: CASRRAGSSPEKLFF. The CDR3 DNA reads as TGTGCCAGCAGAAGAGCCGGGTCCTCCCCTGAAAAACTGTTTTTT.

This clonotype was counted a few times. The chain employs TRBV15 and TRBJ1-4; D remains unclear. V was pared by 0 bases and J by 2 bases, with 10 bases between. The CDR3 runs to 16 residues. Germline CDR1 is LNHNV and CDR2 is YYDKDF (reference sequence). The CDR3, as DNA: TGTGCCACCAGCAGAGAGGTGAAGGTGACTAATGAAAAACTGTTTTTT. Amino acid sequence: CATSREVKVTNEKLFF.

V gene TRBV5-1 combines with J gene TRBJ1-3; D unclear. This CDR3 has 14 residues. The V gene's germline CDR1 is SGHRS and CDR2 YFSETQ. The V end was cut by 2 bases, the J end by 4 bases, with 10 bases between. For the CDR3, the DNA is TGCGCCAGCAGCTTAATGGGATCCGGAAACACCATATATTTT. This gives the protein CASSLMGSGNTIYF.

V usage is TRBV20-1 and J usage is TRBJ1-4; D gene ambiguous. V was pared by 5 bases and J by 8 bases, with 12 bases between. This CDR3 contains 12 residues. The germline V gene has CDR1 DFQATT and CDR2 SNEGSKA (reference sequence). CDR3: CSAPASGEKLFF. Written as DNA, the CDR3 is TGCAGTGCTCCGGCCTCGGGCGAAAAACTGTTTTTT.

The chain links TRBV29-1 to TRBJ2-5; D ambiguous. The CDR3 sequence is 10 residues long. The germline V and J ends were trimmed by 7 bases and 7 bases, with 10 bases remaining between them. CDR1 and CDR2 (germline): SQVTM, ANQGSEA. CDR3 DNA sequence: TGCAGCGGGGAATGGACGACCCAGTACTTC. Its protein product is CSGEWTTQYF.

This clonotype appeared many times. The chain has TRBV6-5 and TRBJ2-7, with D perhaps TRBD1 (5 bases). Germline-derived CDR1 and CDR2 are MNHEY and SVGAGI. CDR3 length: 14 amino acids. Trimming took 2 bases from V and 4 from J, leaving 12 bases between them. DNA for the CDR3: TGTGCCAGCAGTTACGGGCAGGGTGGGTACGAGCAGTACTTC. This encodes CASSYGQGGYEQYF.

This clonotype was observed a handful of times. The rearrangement uses TRBV6-6 and TRBJ2-7; 8 nucleotides agree with TRBD2. The CDR3 spans 16 residues. V lost 5 bases, J lost 2 bases, and 11 bases stayed unmatched. The germline gives CDR1 MNHNY, CDR2 SVGAGI (reference sequence). CDR3: CASSGLAGNPPYEQYF. The CDR3 bases are TGTGCCAGCAGTGGCTTAGCGGGAAACCCCCCCTACGAGCAGTACTTC.

V usage is TRBV10-3 and J usage is TRBJ2-3, with 12 bases lining up with TRBD1. This CDR3 contains 15 residues. CDR1 and CDR2 (germline): ENHRY, SYGVKD. With 10 bases clipped from V and 0 bases from J, the junction kept 5 bases outside the gene matches. CDR3 residues: CATLGQGASTDTQYF. The DNA for the CDR3 is TGTGCCACCCTGGGACAGGGGGCGAGCACAGATACGCAGTATTTT.

The genes are TRBV27 and TRBJ1-6; 10 nucleotides match TRBD1. Germline CDR1 and CDR2: MNHEY and SMNVEV (reference sequence). After removal of 5 bases from V and 12 bases from J, the junction contained 16 bases not matched to a gene. This CDR3 spans 17 amino acids. This CDR3 is CASSPGQPGTGVVPLHF. DNA of the CDR3: TGTGCCAGCAGTCCCGGACAGCCCGGGACAGGGGTTGTACCCCTCCACTTT.

This clonotype was recorded a few times. This rearrangement joins TRBV27 to TRBJ2-3; possible D gene TRBD2, 6 bases. Germline loops: CDR1 MNHEY, CDR2 SMNVEV (reference sequence). V was trimmed by 2 bases and J by 0 bases, leaving 9 bases between them. CDR3 size: 15 residues. Here the CDR3 reads CASSLGGVSTDTQYF. The CDR3, as DNA: TGTGCCAGCAGTTTAGGAGGGGTTAGCACAGATACGCAGTATTTT.

This clonotype was seen more than once but under ten times. This chain joins TRBV2 and TRBJ1-2; D gene ambiguous. The germline gives CDR1 SNHLY, CDR2 FYNNEI. V lost 4 bases and J lost 2, with 11 bases in between. The CDR3 is made up of 14 amino acids. The CDR3 bases are TGTGCCAGCAGTGTCGGAGGGAGCAACTATGGCTACACCTTC. Amino acid sequence: CASSVGGSNYGYTF.

The chain employs TRBV20-1 and TRBJ2-5; a weak D match, TRBD2 (6 bases). Germline CDR1 and CDR2: DFQATT and SNEGSKA (reference sequence). Trimming cost V 2 bases and J 2 bases, with 18 bases left between them. The CDR3 has 16 residues. Here the CDR3 DNA reads TGCAGTGCTAGATTCCCCCGGGCGGGGTCTCAAGAGACCCAGTACTTC. Its translation is CSARFPRAGSQETQYF.

The V call is TRBV7-2, the J call TRBJ2-1, with 13 bases identical to TRBD2. Trimming took 2 bases from V and 6 from J; bases not matched to a gene: 7. This CDR3 contains 17 residues. The germline V gene has CDR1 SGHTA and CDR2 FQGNSA. The CDR3 sequence: CASSLRRGLAGFNEQFF. The CDR3 bases are TGTGCCAGCAGCTTAAGGCGGGGACTAGCGGGATTCAATGAGCAGTTCTTC.

Only a few counts were recorded for this clonotype. The genes are TRBV25-1 and TRBJ2-5; D remains ambiguous. V was cut by 3 bases and J by 0 bases, with 2 bases left in between. Per germline, CDR1 MGHDK and CDR2 SYGVNS. The CDR3 has 12 residues. As DNA, the CDR3 is TGTGCCAGCAGTGACAACCAAGAGACCCAGTACTTC. Residues: CASSDNQETQYF.

This clonotype has more than one count but fewer than ten. The chain carries TRBV25-1 and TRBJ2-7, with 7 positions matching TRBD1. Germline trimming cut 6 bases from V and 3 bases from J; bases unmatched to any gene: 8. This CDR3 has 14 amino acids. Germline V gene lookup returns CDR1 MGHDK and CDR2 SYGVNS. The CDR3 DNA reads as TGTGCCAGCAGAGAAGACAGGGCGGGCTACGAGCAGTACTTC. Translation: CASREDRAGYEQYF.

This clonotype was seen more than once but under ten times. The chain combines TRBV4-3 with TRBJ2-3, with 12 bases fitting TRBD2. Looked up from germline, CDR1 is LGHNA and CDR2 is YSLEER. The CDR3 is 17 amino acids. V trimming: 0 bases; J trimming: 5 bases; junction bases outside the gene matches: 6. CDR3 sequence: CASSQDRTSGTVDTQYF. CDR3 bases: TGCGCCAGCAGCCAAGATAGGACTAGCGGGACTGTAGATACGCAGTATTTT.

The sample holds many counts of this clonotype. The chain combines TRBV7-9 with TRBJ2-1; 8 bases fit TRBD1. The CDR3 length is 14 residues. J was trimmed by 3 bases and V by 2 bases; bases with no gene match: 0. CDR1 is SEHNR, CDR2 FQNEAQ, per germline (reference sequence). The CDR3 region is CASSLTGGYNEQFF. Written as DNA, the CDR3 is TGTGCCAGCAGCTTAACAGGGGGCTACAATGAGCAGTTCTTC.

This clonotype has a handful of counts. The rearrangement links TRBV4-3 to TRBJ2-7; tentatively, D is TRBD1 (5 bases). Germline CDR1 is LGHNA and CDR2 is YSLEER. The CDR3 has 14 residues. The V and J ends lost 4 bases and 7 bases respectively, with 17 bases between them. CDR3 protein: CASSPYPGDSEQYF. The CDR3 bases are TGCGCCAGCAGCCCATACCCCGGAGACAGTGAGCAGTACTTC.

In this sample, this clonotype turned up many times. This chain connects TRBV2 to TRBJ2-1; TRBD2 might be the D (6 bases). The CDR3 extends over 14 amino acids. Trimming shortened V by 0 bases and J by 4 bases, and 7 bases separated the two germline ends. Germline assignment: CDR1 SNHLY and CDR2 FYNNEI. CDR3 nucleotides: TGTGCCAGCAGTGAAGCTAGCGGTTACAATGAGCAGTTCTTC. Its protein product is CASSEASGYNEQFF.

This clonotype was observed a handful of times. The CDR3 nucleotides read TGTGCCGGACAGGGAGGCGGGACCCTGAACACCGGGGAGCTGTTTTTT. Amino acids: CAGQGGGTLNTGELFF. The chain is built from TRBV6-2 or TRBV6-3 and TRBJ2-2, with 8 bases aligning to TRBD1. Trimming took 11 bases from V and 1 from J; bases not matched to a gene: 12. Germline V lookup: CDR1 MNHEY, CDR2 SVGEGT. This CDR3 is 16 amino acids long.

The genes are TRBV9 and TRBJ1-2; tentatively, D is TRBD1 (5 bases). Trimming stripped 3 bases from V and 2 bases from J, with 17 bases between. Germline assignment: CDR1 SGDLS and CDR2 YYNGEE. This CDR3 contains 16 residues. The CDR3: CASSASGGSLNYGYTF. CDR3 bases: TGTGCCAGCAGCGCCTCCGGGGGTTCGTTGAACTATGGCTACACCTTC.

J is TRBJ1-5 and V is TRBV28; D possibly corresponds to TRBD1 (5 bases). V was clipped by 5 bases and J by 4 bases, with 15 bases between them. The length of the CDR3 is 15 residues. The germline V gene has CDR1 MDHEN and CDR2 SYDVKM. CDR3 region: CASSPGRRGNQPQHF. CDR3 nucleotides: TGTGCCAGCAGTCCAGGGAGGCGAGGGAATCAGCCCCAGCATTTT.